This T cell receptor beta chain is drawn from a study of molecular identifiers for immune sequencing clone quantification. Many counts were recorded for this clonotype. MiXCR, run by TCRdb on the PCR reads, gives a single entry per CDR3 protein. The data contain tens of thousands of distinct CDR3 sequences, around 18% of them singletons. Germline CDR1 SGHTA, CDR2 FQGNSA. The V segment lost 5 bases and the J segment 3 bases; nucleotides outside the gene matches: 5. The CDR3 has 16 amino acids. Sample: naive CD8+ T cells from blood, with Jurkat cell RNA spiked in. The subset: FACS-sorted CD8+CD4-CCR7+CD45RA+ naive T cells. The chain joins TRBV7-2 to TRBJ2-2; 11 nucleotides agree with TRBD1. The clonotype was recovered from a human donor in good health. Some libraries in this study had Jurkat cell RNA spiked in. Written as DNA, the CDR3 is TGTGCCAGCAGCCTCCGGACAGGGGGCTACACCGGGGAGCTGTTTTTT. The encoded protein is CASSLRTGGYTGELFF.